The rows below give T cell receptor beta chains drawn from one sample of a study of shared clonotypes between healthy human individuals. Method: immunoSEQ multiplex PCR; TCRdb's copy keeps in-frame clones and lacks some. The sample consists of 700,000 or so clones, around 72% of them appearing once. The sequenced sample was memory CD4+ T cells sorted from blood. Receptors originate from a young woman in good health. The CDR3 runs from the conserved cysteine through the conserved F or W. A D gene is named only where the DNA matches it firmly. A clone size is listed for some rows: how often the clone was seen (once, few, many), or a class if it is expanded.

D gene,clone size,J gene,V gene,CDR3 DNA,CDR3 protein
-,-,TRBJ2-3,TRBV5-6,TGTGCCAGCAGCTCAACGAAGGGGTATCGATCAGATACGCAGTATTTT,CASSSTKGYRSDTQYF
TRBD2,-,TRBJ2-5,TRBV7-7,TGTGCCAGCAGCCGTGGACTAGCGGGAGTAGGGGAGACCCAGTACTTC,CASSRGLAGVGETQYF
-,-,TRBJ2-2,TRBV28,TGTGCCAGCAGTTTCTTATCCTACACCGGGGAGCTGTTTTTT,CASSFLSYTGELFF
-,-,TRBJ1-5,TRBV5-1,TGCGCCAGCAGCCCTGAAACGGGCAATCAGCCCCAGCATTTT,CASSPETGNQPQHF
-,-,TRBJ2-1,TRBV5-1,TGCGCCAGCAGCTTGGTGGTAGGGAACAATGAGCAGTTCTTC,CASSLVVGNNEQFF
-,few,TRBJ2-1,TRBV29-1,TGCAGCGTTGGGAATAGCGTGACCAAGATCTTC,CSVGNSVTKIF
-,-,TRBJ1-2,TRBV28,TGTGCCAGCAGTTCACCGGGACGGCTCCACTATGGCTACACCTTC,CASSSPGRLHYGYTF
-,-,TRBJ2-2,TRBV7-3,TGTGCCAGCAGCTTATCGCTACGGGGCGGGGAGCTGTTTTTT,CASSLSLRGGELFF
-,once,TRBJ1-5,TRBV28,TGTGCCAGCAGTCCCGGAAGGAGGGACCAGCCCCAGCATTTT,CASSPGRRDQPQHF
-,-,TRBJ1-1,TRBV18,TGTGCCAGCTCCCGGGAACCTCGGGACACTGAAGCTTTCTTT,CASSREPRDTEAFF
TRBD2,-,TRBJ2-7,TRBV5-1,TGCGCCAGCAGCATCGGGACTAGCGGGAGGACCTACGAGCAGTACTTC,CASSIGTSGRTYEQYF
-,-,TRBJ2-2,TRBV5-1,TGCGCCAGCAGCTTGGCAGTAGGCACCGGGGAGCTGTTTTTT,CASSLAVGTGELFF
-,-,TRBJ2-1,TRBV7-8,TGTGCCAGCAGCCACCAGACAGCCGCTGAGCAGTTCTTC,CASSHQTAAEQFF
TRBD1,-,TRBJ2-7,TRBV6-1,TGTGCCAGCAACCGGGACAGGTCTACGGAGCAGTACTTC,CASNRDRSTEQYF
TRBD2,-,TRBJ2-5,TRBV6-5,TGTGCCAGCAGTATTGGGTCTAGCGGGAGAAAGACCCAGTACTTC,CASSIGSSGRKTQYF
-,-,TRBJ2-7,TRBV2,TGTGCCAGCAGTGAAGGGACGGCAAACTACGAGCAGTACTTC,CASSEGTANYEQYF
TRBD2,once,TRBJ2-1,TRBV5-1,TGCGCCAGCAGCCCGACTAGCGGGAGCCCCTACAATGAGCAGTTCTTC,CASSPTSGSPYNEQFF
-,few,TRBJ1-2,TRBV27,TGTGCCAGCAGTGGGGGGGCCACAGCGGGCTACACCTTC,CASSGGATAGYTF
-,few,TRBJ2-7,TRBV2,TGTGCCAGCAGTGAACGCGGTAGCAACTACGAGCAGTACTTC,CASSERGSNYEQYF
TRBD2,-,TRBJ2-3,TRBV10-1,TGCGCCAGCAGTGAGGCGGCCATCGCTAGCGGGAGTTTCACAGATACGCAGTATTTT,CASSEAAIASGSFTDTQYF
TRBD2,-,TRBJ2-3,TRBV5-1,TGCGCCAGCAAAGTACTAGCGGGAGTTGCAGATACGCAGTATTTT,CASKVLAGVADTQYF
-,-,TRBJ2-1,TRBV5-1,TGCGCCAGCACCCGACCGCCCCTCGGCGAGCAGTTCTTC,CASTRPPLGEQFF
TRBD2,-,TRBJ2-7,TRBV6-5,TGTGCCAGCAGTTACTCGGGCGGGGGTACCTACGAGCAGTACTTC,CASSYSGGGTYEQYF
-,-,TRBJ2-6,TRBV11-2,TGTGCCAGCAGCTTAGGACCCCCTGGGGCCAACGTCCTGACTTTC,CASSLGPPGANVLTF
-,-,TRBJ1-1,TRBV11-2,TGTGCCAGCGCTCCCCAAAGGGACACTGAAGCTTTCTTT,CASAPQRDTEAFF
TRBD2,-,TRBJ2-1,TRBV9,TGTGCCAGCAGCCCCCGGACTAGCGGGAGCAATGAGCAGTTCTTC,CASSPRTSGSNEQFF
TRBD2,few,TRBJ2-1,TRBV5-1,TGCGCCAGCAGCTTGGGACTAGCGGGAGGCGATGAGCAGTTCTTC,CASSLGLAGGDEQFF
-,once,TRBJ2-7,TRBV29-1,TGCAGCGTTGAGCTTACGGCGACCTACGAGCAGTACTTC,CSVELTATYEQYF
-,-,TRBJ1-5,TRBV27,TGTGCCAGCAGTTTATTAGCCGACCAGCCCCAGCATTTT,CASSLLADQPQHF
-,-,TRBJ1-1,TRBV28,TGTGCCAGCAGCCCCGGGTCGACAGGGAACACTGAAGCTTTCTTT,CASSPGSTGNTEAFF
-,-,TRBJ2-1,TRBV7-9,TGTGCCAGCTCTCCCGCCTACAATGAGCAGTTCTTC,CASSPAYNEQFF